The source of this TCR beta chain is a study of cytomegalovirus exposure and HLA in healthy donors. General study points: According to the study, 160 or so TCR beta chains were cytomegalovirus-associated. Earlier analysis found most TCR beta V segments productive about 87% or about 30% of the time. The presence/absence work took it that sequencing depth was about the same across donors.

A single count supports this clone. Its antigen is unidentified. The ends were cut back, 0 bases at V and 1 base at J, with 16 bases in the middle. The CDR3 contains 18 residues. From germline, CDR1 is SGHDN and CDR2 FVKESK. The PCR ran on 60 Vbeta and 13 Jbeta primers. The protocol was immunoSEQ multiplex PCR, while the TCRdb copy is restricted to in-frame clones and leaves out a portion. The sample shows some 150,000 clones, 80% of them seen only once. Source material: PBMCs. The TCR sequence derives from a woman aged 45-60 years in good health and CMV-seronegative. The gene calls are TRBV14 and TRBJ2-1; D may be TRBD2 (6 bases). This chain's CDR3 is CASSQDRGGTRSYNEQFF. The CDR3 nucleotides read TGTGCCAGCAGCCAAGATAGGGGCGGGACGAGGTCCTACAATGAGCAGTTCTTC. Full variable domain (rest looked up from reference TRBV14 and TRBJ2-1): EAGVTQFPSHSVIEKGQTVTLRCDPISGHDNLYWYRRVMGKEIKFLLHFVKESKQDESGMPNNRFLAERTGGTYSTLKVQPAELEDSGVYFCASSQDRGGTRSYNEQFFGPGTRLTVL.